This passage covers 21 T cell receptor beta chains from one sample sequenced in a study of CD8 T cells in Susac syndrome. The RNA, about 0.5 to 1 ug, was put through reverse transcription using random hexamers. Each CDR3 protein is one row after TCRdb ran MiXCR on the immunoSEQ multiplex PCR reads. The sample shows 200,000 or so distinct CDR3 sequences, over 90% of them seen only once. Specimen: CD8+ T cells from PBMCs. These TCRs come from a human donor with Susac syndrome.

This chain connects TRBV20-1 to TRBJ2-7, with 9 nucleotides matching TRBD2. The CDR3 is 14 amino acids. Per the germline V gene, CDR1 is DFQATT and CDR2 is SNEGSKA (reference sequence). The J segment lost 6 bases and the V segment lost 4 bases, leaving 10 bases of the junction unmatched. The CDR3, as DNA: TGCAGTGCTACGAAAGAGGGACTAGCCGGCGAGCAGTACTTC. Its protein product is CSATKEGLAGEQYF.

J is TRBJ1-5 and V is TRBV12-3 or TRBV12-4; D unresolved. The CDR3 runs 15 residues. Trimming shortened V by 5 bases and J by 5 bases, and 16 bases separated the two germline ends. In DNA, the CDR3 is TGTGCCAGCAGTAAGGGCTGGGGAGTGGATCAGCCCCAGCATTTT. Translating it yields CASSKGWGVDQPQHF.

The V and J genes are TRBV5-1 and TRBJ2-1; tentatively, D is TRBD2 (7 bases). Trimming stripped 0 bases from V and 8 bases from J, with 18 bases between. CDR3 size: 16 residues. Per germline, CDR1 SGHRS and CDR2 YFSETQ. The DNA of the CDR3 is TGCGCCAGCAGCTTGGAGGGGGGGCCGCCCTTCGATGAGCAGTTCTTC. As protein: CASSLEGGPPFDEQFF.

The rearrangement uses TRBV19 and TRBJ1-2, with 7 bases identical to TRBD1. The ends lost 7 bases at V and 8 bases at J; junction bases unmatched: 13. Looked up from germline, CDR1 is LNHDA and CDR2 is SQIVND (reference sequence). This CDR3 has 14 residues. The CDR3 loop is CASTRDSGRRGYTF. The CDR3 coding sequence is TGTGCCAGTACCAGGGACAGCGGTCGTCGGGGCTACACCTTC.

The rearrangement links TRBV23-1 to TRBJ1-5, with no clear D. TRBV23-1 is an ORF, with its function uncertain. The CDR3 runs to 18 residues. V gave up 0 bases and J gave up 7 bases, with 22 bases separating them. In nucleotides, the CDR3 is TGCGCCAGCAGTCAATCCGGAGAGGCGGTTGTGGATCTACAGCCCCAGCATTTT. Encoded protein: CASSQSGEAVVDLQPQHF.

The chain employs TRBV30 and TRBJ2-2, with D hard to call. The CDR3 contains 13 residues. The V gene's germline CDR1 is GTSNPN and CDR2 SVGIG (reference sequence). V lost 0 bases and J 4 bases, leaving 6 bases between the germline ends. CDR3 in amino acids: CAWSVYSTGELFF. The CDR3 DNA reads TGTGCCTGGAGTGTGTACAGCACCGGGGAGCTGTTTTTT.

The V gene is TRBV6-5, the J gene TRBJ2-3; the D gene is possibly TRBD2 (6 bases). Germline-derived CDR1 and CDR2 are MNHEY and SVGAGI. This CDR3 region has 17 residues. The ends were cut back, 0 bases at V and 6 bases at J, with 19 bases in the middle. The CDR3 is CASSYSRGGGTRDTQYF. DNA for the CDR3: TGTGCCAGCAGTTACTCGAGGGGTGGCGGGACTCGGGATACGCAGTATTTT.

This clonotype has only one observation. The chain carries TRBV3-1 and TRBJ2-5; tentatively, D is TRBD2 (6 bases). The CDR3 loop spans 18 amino acids. Trimming left V 0 bases short and J 4 bases short, with 21 bases between. The germline V gene has CDR1 LGHDT and CDR2 YNNKEL (reference sequence). CDR3 nucleotides: TGTGCCAGCAGCCAAGATACTAGCTCGGGATTCGCGGGAGAGACCCAGTACTTC. This gives the protein CASSQDTSSGFAGETQYF.

J is TRBJ2-2 and V is TRBV3-1; 7 bases are a match to TRBD2. This CDR3 spans 16 amino acids. The junction had 6 bases not matched to a gene; V was cut back by 1 base and J by 4 bases. Germline lookup yields CDR1 LGHDT and CDR2 YNNKEL (reference sequence). This chain's CDR3 is CASSQGSGRITGELFF. The CDR3 nucleotides read TGTGCCAGCAGCCAAGGTAGCGGGCGTATCACCGGGGAGCTGTTTTTT.

This chain uses TRBV2 with TRBJ2-1, with D perhaps being TRBD1 or TRBD2 (5 bases each). Germline CDR1 reads SNHLY; CDR2 reads FYNNEI. Trimming cost V 10 bases and J 0 bases, with 19 bases left between them. CDR3 length: 16 amino acids. The CDR3 loop reads CANDEGPLSSYNEQFF. The CDR3 DNA follows: TGTGCCAACGATGAGGGACCCTTGAGCTCCTACAATGAGCAGTTCTTC.

This clonotype was seen only once. The chain links TRBV12-3 or TRBV12-4 to TRBJ2-3; TRBD2 aligns across 8 bases. Unmatched junction bases numbered 10, after V lost 5 bases and J lost 3 bases. The CDR3 covers 16 residues. CDR3 nucleotides: TGTGCCAGCAGTCCCTTTGCGGGGGGTAATACAGATACGCAGTATTTT. Translation gives CASSPFAGGNTDTQYF.

The chain is built from TRBV19 and TRBJ1-5; D gene ambiguous. V lost 2 bases and J 6 bases, leaving 20 bases between the germline ends. This CDR3 region has 17 residues. CDR1 is LNHDA and CDR2 is SQIVND in the germline V gene (reference sequence). The DNA for the CDR3 is TGTGCCAGTAGTATATTCCCCGGAGTACTCGTAGGTCAGCCCCAGCATTTT. Its protein product is CASSIFPGVLVGQPQHF.

The chain recombines TRBV7-9 with TRBJ2-3, with D possibly being TRBD1 (5 bases). V was trimmed by 1 base and J by 5 bases, leaving 13 bases between them. This CDR3 region has 15 residues. CDR1 is SEHNR and CDR2 is FQNEAQ in the germline V gene (reference sequence). The chain's CDR3 is CASSLGHSQGDTQYF. CDR3 in DNA: TGTGCCAGCAGCTTAGGTCACAGTCAGGGAGATACGCAGTATTTT.

This chain connects TRBV5-6 to TRBJ1-1, with D possibly TRBD1 on 5 matching bases. Per the germline V gene, CDR1 is SGHDT and CDR2 is YYEEEE. V gave up 10 bases and J gave up 0 bases, with 13 bases separating them. The CDR3 extends over 13 amino acids. The CDR3 sequence: CAAGAQMNTEAFF. The DNA for the CDR3 is TGTGCCGCCGGGGCTCAGATGAACACTGAAGCTTTCTTT.

This clonotype appeared a few times. The junction departs from germline at one end; a sequencing error may be responsible. The chain carries TRBV4-1 and TRBJ2-1, with D possibly being TRBD2 (5 bases). The CDR3 has 12 amino acids. Germline V gives CDR1 MGHRA, CDR2 YSYEKL. The CDR3 sequence is CASSQDYNEQFF. For the CDR3, the DNA is TGTGCCAGCAGCCAAGACTATAATGAGCAGTTCTTC.

V and J are TRBV13 and TRBJ2-7; 11 nucleotides line up with TRBD2. Germline loops: CDR1 PRHDT, CDR2 FYEKMQ (reference sequence). V lost 5 bases to trimming and J lost 2 bases; unmatched junction nucleotides: 8. The CDR3 loop spans 16 amino acids. CDR3 sequence (DNA): TGTGCCAGCAGCCAAGCGACTAGCGGGGTTGCCTACGAGCAGTACTTC. The encoded protein is CASSQATSGVAYEQYF.

The CDR3 nucleotides read TGTGCCAGCAGCTTCCTTACCACAGATACGCAGTATTTT. This gives the protein CASSFLTTDTQYF. The V call is TRBV11-2, the J call TRBJ2-3; D gene unclear. The CDR3 sequence is 13 residues long. V lost 3 bases and J 2 bases, leaving 6 bases between the germline ends. From germline, CDR1 is SGHAT and CDR2 FQNNGV.

This rearrangement joins TRBV7-8 to TRBJ2-2; D could derive from TRBD1 or TRBD2 (5 bases each). Trimming removed 5 bases from V and 4 bases from J, with 20 bases in between. The length of the CDR3 is 17 residues. Germline V CDR1 and CDR2: SGHVS, FQNEAQ. The CDR3, as DNA: TGTGCCAGCAGCCCACCCCCAGGGATAAGCGGCACCGGGGAGCTGTTTTTT. Residues: CASSPPPGISGTGELFF.

The CDR3 sequence: CASSLGRGYEAFF. The CDR3 DNA sequence: TGTGCCAGCAGCTTAGGCAGGGGATATGAAGCTTTCTTT. The chain uses TRBV7-8 and TRBJ1-1, with a possible D match to TRBD1 (6 bases). The germline gives CDR1 SGHVS, CDR2 FQNEAQ. The CDR3 covers 13 residues. V was shortened by 1 base and J by 7 bases, with 10 bases between the two germline ends.

The chain has TRBV6-5 and TRBJ2-5; D unresolved. The V gene's germline CDR1 is MNHEY and CDR2 SVGAGI. This CDR3 is built from 18 residues. Deletions cut 0 bases from V and 4 bases from J, with 21 bases between. The CDR3: CASSYSWLPTRYRETQYF. The DNA of the CDR3 is TGTGCCAGCAGTTACTCTTGGCTACCGACTCGGTACCGAGAGACCCAGTACTTC.

For the CDR3, the DNA is TGTGCCAGCAGCGTAGTTTGGGGATGGGGGAACACCATATATTTT. It is translated as CASSVVWGWGNTIYF. The V gene is TRBV9, the J gene TRBJ1-3, with D perhaps TRBD1 (5 bases). The CDR3 consists of 15 residues. Germline-derived CDR1 and CDR2 are SGDLS and YYNGEE. The germline V and J ends were trimmed by 0 bases and 7 bases, with 14 bases remaining between them.